This is a list of T cell receptor beta chains from one sample in a study of cytomegalovirus exposure and HLA in healthy donors. Sequencing was performed with immunoSEQ multiplex PCR; in TCRdb, only in-frame clones are kept and a portion is missing. Of about 86,000 clones listed, roughly 77% are singletons. Sequencing was carried out using PBMCs. All receptors come from a woman in her thirties or forties in good health and CMV-seropositive. Both conserved end residues are trimmed from each CDR3. Some rows mark clone size as missing; the rest say once, few, many or name a class of expanded clone.

V gene,clone size,J gene,CDR3 protein
TRBV5-8,-,TRBJ2-7,ASSPRGEGYEQY
TRBV6-5,-,TRBJ2-1,ASSRGREQF
TRBV10-3,-,TRBJ2-5,AISETGLAAGETQY
TRBV19,few,TRBJ2-3,ASSINSDTQY
TRBV7-6,once,TRBJ2-7,ASSFGGAPSYEQY
TRBV10-1,-,TRBJ2-7,ASSEYTYEQY
TRBV5-1,-,TRBJ2-5,ASSSRDPRGETQY
TRBV15,-,TRBJ1-3,ATSREAGIGNTIY
TRBV18,-,TRBJ2-5,ASSPSSRVETQY
TRBV6-1,-,TRBJ1-2,ASSERETGPYGYT
TRBV6-4,-,TRBJ2-3,ASSDSVSTDTQY
TRBV7-8,-,-,ASSLGVGLAEQY
TRBV4-2,-,TRBJ2-1,ASSQDSGNEQF
TRBV27,-,TRBJ1-5,ASSPGQVGVFSNQPQH
TRBV7-2,-,TRBJ1-2,ASSDDRGVYGYT
TRBV7-8,-,TRBJ2-1,ASSATRQEQF
TRBV7-8,-,TRBJ1-2,ASSLALAEDGYT
TRBV7-9,-,TRBJ1-2,ASSLAERRLTNYGYT
TRBV28,-,TRBJ2-1,ASGSGQGLTHEQF
TRBV6-5,-,TRBJ1-1,ASSMTGSVLLGAF
TRBV2,-,TRBJ2-5,ASSASGGEETQY
TRBV6-5,-,TRBJ1-6,ASSDTSSYNSPLH
TRBV5-4,few,TRBJ1-1,ASSARQDLNTEAF
TRBV4-2,few,TRBJ2-3,ASSQEERLAGGNTYDTQY
TRBV4-3,-,TRBJ2-1,ASSQEGTSGNYEQF
TRBV7-2,-,TRBJ2-1,ASSHRGRDWNEQF
TRBV4-2,-,TRBJ2-1,ASSRGGAYNEQF
TRBV28,-,TRBJ2-3,ASSSLLWVAGTDTQY
TRBV19,-,TRBJ1-1,ASSLGTGVPTEAF
TRBV7-2,-,TRBJ2-5,ASSLAVTEETQY
TRBV15,-,TRBJ2-3,ATSRDWGSSGRSDTQY
TRBV18,-,TRBJ2-2,ASSPLTSGTNTGELF
TRBV2,-,TRBJ2-5,ASSPRTRQETQY
TRBV5-1,-,TRBJ1-1,ASTYEDAGGEDTEAF
TRBV14,-,TRBJ2-2,ASSKGQGYTGELF
TRBV7-9,-,TRBJ1-2,ASSSPTVIYGYT
TRBV20-1,-,TRBJ2-1,SASPHEQF
TRBV27,-,TRBJ1-5,ASSLGRGSNQPQH
TRBV28,-,TRBJ2-3,ASSPTGARTDTQY
TRBV6-5,-,TRBJ2-3,ASALGNRGTDTQY
TRBV4-1,-,TRBJ1-6,ASSQDSSGTGVNSPLH
TRBV7-6,-,TRBJ1-4,ASSLNRDILGEKLF
TRBV28,once,TRBJ2-3,ASNNRGRGSTDTQY
TRBV19,-,TRBJ1-1,ASSSQTGAITEAF
TRBV2,-,TRBJ2-7,ASKSAGVADYEQY
TRBV30,-,TRBJ1-5,AWSPYLPGVTNQPQH
TRBV19,-,TRBJ2-7,ASSMGRDSYSYEQY
TRBV2,-,TRBJ2-7,ASSEGAGSYEQY
TRBV6-4,-,TRBJ1-3,APLIRVSGNTIY
TRBV5-6,-,TRBJ2-1,ASSLGTSGGMNEQF